This TCR beta chain was documented in a study of blood T cells in healthy people across ages. All donors came from Russia, were Caucasian and healthy, and spanned ages roughly 6 to 100. The draw of peripheral blood yielded approximately 10 milliliters from each donor. A sample-barcoded 5' primer and a J-beta primer mix were used in a second PCR of about 7 to 12 cycles. Each of the cDNA molecules was tagged by a template-switch adaptor with 12 random nucleotides. TCRdb reanalysed the 5' RACE reads using MiXCR and keeps one entry per CDR3 protein. The sample shows approximately 1.5 million distinct CDR3 sequences, 35% to 45% of them seen only once. Trimming removed 5 bases from V and 0 bases from J, with 12 bases in between. Germline CDR1 SGHAT, CDR2 FQNNGV. This CDR3 comprises 15 residues.

This sequence originates from a woman in her late teens or twenties in good health. Sequencing was done on a sample of blood. The rearrangement uses TRBV11-2 and TRBJ2-3; no firm D call. The chain's CDR3 is CASSPTRISTDTQYF. The CDR3 bases are TGTGCCAGCAGCCCCACCCGTATTAGCACAGATACGCAGTATTTT.